These 25 T cell receptor beta chains were sequenced from one sample in a study of graft-versus-host responses after intestinal transplantation. TCRdb's table, derived via immunoSEQ multiplex PCR, lists solely in-frame clones and lacks some. The sample carries roughly 77,000 clones, 80% to 90% recorded once. Antigens for these TCRs are unknown. The specimen was unstimulated CD8+ T cells sorted from spleen or lymph node cells, collected before intestinal transplant. These receptor sequences come from a human donor who received an intestinal transplant.

This clone has more than one count but fewer than ten. This chain joins TRBV5-4 and TRBJ1-1, with D possibly TRBD1 on 5 matching bases. Germline-derived CDR1 and CDR2 are SGHNT and YYREEE (reference sequence). CDR3 length: 11 residues. Trimming stripped 4 bases from V and 7 bases from J, with 8 bases between. CDR3 nucleotides: TGTGCCAGCAGCAAGGGACTTGAAGCTTTCTTT. Protein product: CASSKGLEAFF.

This clone was seen just once. This chain connects TRBV2 to TRBJ2-5, with D possibly being TRBD2 (5 bases). This CDR3 contains 14 residues. Trimming cost V 8 bases and J 5 bases, with 18 bases left between them. Germline CDR1 and CDR2: SNHLY and FYNNEI. CDR3: CASAPGPRRETQYF. CDR3 DNA sequence: TGTGCCAGCGCTCCCGGCCCCAGGAGGGAGACCCAGTACTTC. The full variable domain, completed using reference TRBV2 and TRBJ2-5, is EPEVTQTPSHQVTQMGQEVILRCVPISNHLYFYWYRQILGQKVEFLVSFYNNEISEKSEIFDDQFSVERPDGSNFTLKIRSTKLEDSAMYFCASAPGPRRETQYFGPGTRLLVL.

This clone was found a few times. The chain combines TRBV6-1 with TRBJ1-1; TRBD1 is a possible D gene (5 bases). Germline V gene lookup returns CDR1 MNHNS and CDR2 SASEGT. V was shortened by 3 bases and J by 1 base, with 6 bases between the two germline ends. The CDR3 sequence is 13 residues long. The chain's CDR3 is CASSDRENTEAFF. Here the CDR3 DNA reads TGTGCCAGCAGTGACAGGGAGAACACTGAAGCTTTCTTT.

This chain links TRBV28 with TRBJ2-7; maybe TRBD1 (5 bases). The ends were cut back, 3 bases at V and 6 bases at J, with 15 bases in the middle. The CDR3 loop spans 14 amino acids. Germline V gives CDR1 MDHEN, CDR2 SYDVKM. The CDR3 region is CASSLWQGFSEQYF. The CDR3 DNA reads TGTGCCAGCAGTTTGTGGCAGGGATTCTCCGAGCAGTACTTC.

In nucleotides, the CDR3 is TGTGCCAGCAGCCCCCTCTGGCTAGCGGGGGGGCGCTATGAGCAGTTCTTC. This gives the protein CASSPLWLAGGRYEQFF. The rearrangement joins TRBV12-1 to TRBJ2-1; the table's D gene call, TRBD2, was not cross checked with the DNA. TRBV12-1 is listed as a pseudogene. The CDR3 runs 17 residues.

V usage is TRBV27 and J usage is TRBJ1-1, with D tentatively TRBD1 (5 bases). The germline CDR1 and CDR2 sequences are MNHEY and SMNVEV (reference sequence). This CDR3 spans 14 amino acids. Trimming took 7 bases from V and 0 from J, leaving 12 bases between them. For the CDR3, the DNA is TGTGCCAGCACCACGGGACTCATGAACACTGAAGCTTTCTTT. It yields the protein CASTTGLMNTEAFF.

This rearrangement joins TRBV11-2 to TRBJ2-7, with a tentative D call TRBD1 (5 bases). Germline CDR1 SGHAT, CDR2 FQNNGV. The CDR3 is made up of 17 amino acids. With 2 bases removed from V and 5 bases from J, the gap between germline ends came to 22 bases. The CDR3 reads CASSLYGFGQGKDEQYF. Written as DNA, the CDR3 is TGTGCCAGCAGCTTATATGGCTTCGGGCAGGGCAAAGACGAGCAGTACTTC.

This chain connects TRBV4-1 to TRBJ2-2, with unresolved D. The length of the CDR3 is 15 residues. Germline V gene lookup returns CDR1 MGHRA and CDR2 YSYEKL. Trimming shortened V by 0 bases and J by 7 bases, and 12 bases separated the two germline ends. This CDR3 is CASSQDERSRGELFF. The CDR3 DNA is TGCGCCAGCAGCCAAGATGAGAGGTCCCGCGGGGAGCTGTTTTTT.

V gene TRBV6-5 combines with J gene TRBJ1-1; possible D gene TRBD1, 5 bases. The CDR3 covers 15 residues. Deletions cut 6 bases from V and 0 bases from J, with 14 bases between. Germline V gene data show CDR1 as MNHEY and CDR2 as SVGAGI. CDR3 nucleotides: TGTGCCAGCAGGTTCACAGGTTCCATGAACACTGAAGCTTTCTTT. This sequence encodes CASRFTGSMNTEAFF.

The chain combines TRBV15 with TRBJ1-2, with D uncertain. The CDR3 extends over 14 amino acids. V was clipped by 0 bases and J by 8 bases, with 13 bases between them. Germline values: CDR1 LNHNV, CDR2 YYDKDF (reference sequence). The chain's CDR3 is CATSRDSSGGGYTF. The CDR3 DNA sequence: TGTGCCACCAGCAGAGATTCTTCTGGAGGAGGCTACACCTTC.

The V call is TRBV7-6, the J call TRBJ2-7; 8 nucleotides align to TRBD1. Germline values: CDR1 SGHVS, CDR2 FNYEAQ. CDR3 length equals 14 residues. Trimming cost V 0 bases and J 5 bases; bases outside gene matches: 3. CDR3 nucleotide sequence: TGTGCCAGCAGCTTAGCGACAGGGGATGACGAGCAGTACTTC. Protein: CASSLATGDDEQYF.

This clone appeared once. This rearrangement joins TRBV5-1 to TRBJ1-2, with D perhaps TRBD1 (6 bases). The germline V gene encodes CDR1 SGHRS and CDR2 YFSETQ. This CDR3 is built from 17 residues. Deletions cut 1 base from V and 4 bases from J, with 20 bases between. The CDR3 DNA is TGCGCCAGCAGCTTGCGGTACCCACAGGGTCGGGGCTATGGCTACACCTTC. Its translation: CASSLRYPQGRGYGYTF.

The rearrangement links TRBV14 to TRBJ1-5; tentatively, D is TRBD1 (5 bases). The CDR3 length is 17 residues. Germline V gene data show CDR1 as SGHDN and CDR2 as FVKESK. Between the trimmed V and J ends, which lost 4 bases and 5 bases, there was a span of 21 bases. The CDR3 DNA sequence: TGTGCCAGCAGCCCACCTTCCACTGACAGTAATGATCAGCCCCAGCATTTT. It encodes CASSPPSTDSNDQPQHF.

This CDR3 reads CASSESGYNEQFF. For the CDR3, the DNA is TGTGCCAGCAGTGAAAGCGGCTACAATGAGCAGTTCTTC. The chain couples TRBV25-1 to TRBJ2-1, with D possibly matching TRBD2 (5 bases). The CDR3 runs to 13 residues. Per germline, CDR1 MGHDK and CDR2 SYGVNS. V was cut by 2 bases and J by 3 bases, with 5 bases left in between. Using reference TRBV25-1 and TRBJ2-1 for the parts outside the CDR3, the full variable domain is EADIYQTPRYLVIGTGKKITLECSQTMGHDKMYWYQQDPGMELHLIHYSYGVNSTEKGDLSSESTVSRIRTEHFPLTLESARPSHTSQYLCASSESGYNEQFFGPGTRLTVL.

The V and J genes are TRBV9 and TRBJ1-2; 12 positions match TRBD1. The CDR3 runs to 15 residues. Germline loops: CDR1 SGDLS, CDR2 YYNGEE. With V trimmed by 4 bases and J by 2 bases, 3 bases remained unmatched. CDR3 coding DNA: TGTGCCAGCAGCCAGGGGACAGGGGGCAACTATGGCTACACCTTC. Amino acid sequence: CASSQGTGGNYGYTF.

This clone has a handful of counts. This sequence joins TRBV19 and TRBJ1-2; no clear D. The germline V gene encodes CDR1 LNHDA and CDR2 SQIVND (reference sequence). This CDR3 is 11 amino acids long. V gave up 4 bases and J gave up 7 bases, with 7 bases separating them. The CDR3 here is CASSTGIGYTF. CDR3 nucleotide sequence: TGTGCCAGTAGTACAGGTATTGGCTACACCTTC.

DNA for the CDR3: TGTGCCAGCAGCCAAGTACCAGATGAAGCTTTCTTT. Translated, it gives CASSQVPDEAFF. The chain recombines TRBV14 with TRBJ1-1; D call uncertain. CDR1 and CDR2 from the germline V gene are SGHDN and FVKESK. V gave up 1 base and J gave up 7 bases, with 7 bases separating them. The CDR3 extends over 12 amino acids.

V is TRBV18 and J is TRBJ2-1; 8 nucleotides align to TRBD2. The V gene end was trimmed by 3 bases and the J gene end by 6 bases; junction bases not matched to a gene: 7. The CDR3 sequence is 15 residues long. Germline CDR1 and CDR2: KGHSH and LQKENI. CDR3 DNA sequence: TGTGCCAGCTCACCTGCCAGCGGGAGTGGCAATGAGCAGTTCTTC. It is translated as CASSPASGSGNEQFF.

The V call is TRBV7-6, the J call TRBJ2-7, with D unresolved. CDR3 length: 15 amino acids. Germline V lookup: CDR1 SGHVS, CDR2 FNYEAQ. V lost 4 bases to trimming and J lost 0 bases, with 13 bases between them. This CDR3 is CASSSVPPPSYEQYF. DNA for the CDR3: TGTGCCAGCAGCTCAGTCCCTCCCCCCTCCTACGAGCAGTACTTC.

The genes are TRBV7-2 and TRBJ2-1; TRBD1 might be the D (5 bases). Germline V CDR1 and CDR2: SGHTA, FQGNSA. The CDR3 has 14 residues. Trimming cost V 5 bases and J 8 bases, with 16 bases left between them. The CDR3 nucleotides are TGTGCCAGCAGCCAGGGCCCTCGTCCCCATGAGCAGTTCTTC. The encoded protein is CASSQGPRPHEQFF.

The chain recombines TRBV5-1 with TRBJ2-7, with D possibly matching TRBD1 (6 bases). V dropped 0 bases and J dropped 4 bases, with 11 bases sitting between them. The germline CDR1 and CDR2 sequences are SGHRS and YFSETQ. CDR3 size: 14 residues. The CDR3 DNA follows: TGCGCCAGCAGCTTGGGACAGGAATCTTACGAGCAGTACTTC. Translated: CASSLGQESYEQYF.

This chain connects TRBV5-4 to TRBJ2-5; 9 bases agree with TRBD1. The CDR3 sequence is 14 residues long. With V trimmed by 4 bases and J by 3 bases, 4 bases remained unmatched. CDR1 and CDR2 (germline): SGHNT, YYREEE (reference sequence). The CDR3 nucleotides are TGTGCCAGCAGCCCGGGACAGGGAGAAGAGACCCAGTACTTC. Its translation is CASSPGQGEETQYF.

The J gene is TRBJ2-7, the V gene TRBV2; 8 bases are a match to TRBD2. The CDR3 contains 16 residues. V shed 9 bases, J shed 2 bases, and the junction held 15 bases outside the gene matches. Looked up from germline, CDR1 is SNHLY and CDR2 is FYNNEI. The CDR3 coding sequence is TGTGCCAGGGATAGGGGAACCGGGACTAGTCCCTACGAGCAGTACTTC. Protein product: CARDRGTGTSPYEQYF.

The chain employs TRBV27 and TRBJ2-2, with 15 nucleotides matching TRBD2. Losses at the gene ends were 2 bases for V and 7 bases for J; bases not matched to a gene: 20. The germline CDR1 and CDR2 sequences are MNHEY and SMNVEV (reference sequence). There are 22 residues in the CDR3. CDR3 sequence reads: CASSLIPRGTGTSGRLNGELFF. DNA of the CDR3: TGTGCCAGCAGTTTAATCCCCCGTGGGACAGGGACTAGCGGGAGGTTGAACGGGGAGCTGTTTTTT.

The chain recombines TRBV18 with TRBJ2-7, with D perhaps matching TRBD1 (6 bases). CDR1 KGHSH and CDR2 LQKENI come from the germline V gene. The CDR3 is 14 amino acids. Between the trimmed V and J ends, which lost 3 bases and 1 base, there was a span of 10 bases. This CDR3 is CASSPRQESYEQYF. For the CDR3, the DNA is TGTGCCAGCTCACCTCGACAGGAATCCTACGAGCAGTACTTC.